One and the same sample provided the 30 T cell receptor beta chains below, sequenced in a study of cytomegalovirus exposure and HLA in healthy donors. With 60 Vbeta and 13 Jbeta primers, the PCR was carried out. The protocol was immunoSEQ multiplex PCR, while the TCRdb copy is restricted to in-frame clones and leaves out a portion. The sample carries 80,000 to 100,000 clones, 69% recorded once. Sequencing was carried out using PBMCs. These receptors were obtained from a female donor in good health and CMV-seronegative.

The chain carries TRBV20-1 and TRBJ1-1; D is undetermined. Trimming took 3 bases from V and 6 from J, leaving 5 bases between them. Germline-derived CDR1 and CDR2 are DFQATT and SNEGSKA (reference sequence). The CDR3 is 10 amino acids. The CDR3 DNA reads as TGCAGTGCTAGCCCGGCTGAAGCTTTCTTT. Protein product: CSASPAEAFF.

V gene TRBV2 combines with J gene TRBJ1-3, with 7 bases matching TRBD1. Germline loops: CDR1 SNHLY, CDR2 FYNNEI. J was trimmed by 4 bases and V by 6 bases; bases with no gene match: 15. The CDR3 runs to 17 residues. Here the CDR3 DNA reads TGTGCCAGCAGCAGAAATGAATACAGGGGAGCGGGAAACACCATATATTTT. Amino acids: CASSRNEYRGAGNTIYF.

The rearrangement uses TRBV6-6 and TRBJ1-1, with 8 positions matching TRBD1. Germline V gene data show CDR1 as MNHNY and CDR2 as SVGAGI (reference sequence). V lost 4 bases and J lost 1; bases outside the gene matches: 5. This CDR3 is built from 15 residues. The CDR3, as DNA: TGTGCCAGCAGTTGGGGACAGGCGAAGAACACTGAAGCTTTCTTT. It encodes CASSWGQAKNTEAFF.

The J gene is TRBJ2-7, the V gene TRBV5-1; 7 bases line up with TRBD1. This CDR3 contains 14 residues. V was pared by 2 bases and J by 2 bases, with 4 bases of the junction left unmatched. Per the germline V gene, CDR1 is SGHRS and CDR2 is YFSETQ. The DNA of the CDR3 is TGCGCCAGCAGCTTCCGGACAGGTACCTACGAGCAGTACTTC. The encoded protein is CASSFRTGTYEQYF.

The genes are TRBV5-6 and TRBJ2-5, with a tentative D call TRBD1 (6 bases). V lost 2 bases to trimming and J lost 9 bases, with 11 bases between them. Germline CDR1 reads SGHDT; CDR2 reads YYEEEE. There are 12 residues in the CDR3. The CDR3 region has the DNA TGTGCCAGCAGCTTCTCTAAGGGGGCCCAGTACTTC. Translating gives CASSFSKGAQYF.

V and J are TRBV7-6 and TRBJ2-5; the match to TRBD2 covers 9 bases. J was trimmed by 4 bases and V by 6 bases; bases with no gene match: 9. CDR1 is SGHVS, CDR2 FNYEAQ, per germline. CDR3 length: 15 residues. DNA for the CDR3: TGTGCCAGCAGTTCGCGGGGGGGCCGGGGAGAGACCCAGTACTTC. This translates into CASSSRGGRGETQYF.

This rearrangement joins TRBV6-5 to TRBJ1-4; D not certain. V was cut by 2 bases and J by 5 bases, with 6 bases left in between. CDR3 length: 13 residues. In germline, CDR1 is MNHEY, CDR2 SVGAGI. CDR3 coding DNA: TGTGCCAGCAGTTACGAGAGAAATGAAAAACTGTTTTTT. The encoded protein is CASSYERNEKLFF.

There are a few counts of this clone. This chain uses TRBV18 with TRBJ2-7; tentative D call: TRBD2 (7 bases). The CDR3 loop spans 15 amino acids. Trimming took 1 base from V and 5 from J, leaving 15 bases between them. Germline V gives CDR1 KGHSH, CDR2 LQKENI. The CDR3 nucleotides are TGTGCCAGCTCACCACGGGGGAGGGACAAAAACGAGCAGTACTTC. It is translated as CASSPRGRDKNEQYF.

This clone was seen more than once but under ten times. The chain is built from TRBV4-1 and TRBJ2-7, with D unclear. The V gene's germline CDR1 is MGHRA and CDR2 YSYEKL. The V end was cut by 1 base, the J end by 1 base, with 14 bases between. The CDR3 extends over 16 amino acids. CDR3 loop: CASSQGGQPGSYEQYF. Written as DNA, the CDR3 is TGCGCCAGCAGCCAAGGAGGCCAGCCCGGGTCCTACGAGCAGTACTTC.

The chain joins TRBV5-1 to TRBJ2-7, with 7 bases fitting TRBD1. The J segment lost 7 bases and the V segment lost 4 bases, leaving 5 bases of the junction unmatched. The CDR3 has 12 amino acids. Per the germline V gene, CDR1 is SGHRS and CDR2 is YFSETQ. CDR3 bases: TGCGCCAGCAGCCTCGGGACAGAAGAGCAGTACTTC. It specifies CASSLGTEEQYF.

The genes are TRBV21-1 and TRBJ1-1; TRBD1 is the table's D call, not checked against the DNA. TRBV21-1 is reported as a pseudogene. The CDR3 runs to 13 residues. Here the CDR3 DNA reads TGTGCCAGCAGCATCCGGACAGCCAATGAAGCTTTCTTT. Its translation: CASSIRTANEAFF.

The CDR3 DNA reads TGTGCCAGCAGCCAAAGACTAGTTGCTGAGCAGTTCTTC. This codes for CASSQRLVAEQFF. The chain has TRBV4-2 and TRBJ2-1; weak D call: TRBD2 (6 bases). Per the germline V gene, CDR1 is LGHNA and CDR2 is YNFKEQ. CDR3 length: 13 amino acids. Trimming shortened V by 2 bases and J by 9 bases, and 11 bases separated the two germline ends.

The table lists this clone with a few counts. This sequence joins TRBV5-1 and TRBJ1-6, with TRBD1 matching over 9 bases. The trim removed 4 bases at V and 7 bases at J, leaving 6 bases unmatched. CDR1 is SGHRS, CDR2 YFSETQ, per germline. CDR3 length: 15 residues. The CDR3 reads CASSKPDRGNSPLHF. CDR3 nucleotides: TGCGCCAGCAGCAAACCGGACAGGGGAAATTCACCCCTCCACTTT.

This clone was seen more than once but under ten times. This chain links TRBV19 with TRBJ2-1; D is perhaps TRBD1 (5 bases). The germline V gene encodes CDR1 LNHDA and CDR2 SQIVND (reference sequence). The CDR3 is 15 residues long. V was shortened by 5 bases and J by 5 bases, with 16 bases between the two germline ends. This CDR3 is CASSPGWYKDNEQFF. The CDR3 region has the DNA TGTGCCAGTAGTCCAGGGTGGTATAAGGACAATGAGCAGTTCTTC.

The chain joins TRBV7-9 to TRBJ2-7; 9 bases agree with TRBD1. V shed 5 bases, J shed 2 bases, and the junction held 7 bases outside the gene matches. Germline values: CDR1 SEHNR, CDR2 FQNEAQ (reference sequence). CDR3 length equals 15 residues. CDR3 region: CASSHTGGPTYEQYF. CDR3 coding DNA: TGTGCCAGCAGCCATACAGGGGGCCCTACCTACGAGCAGTACTTC.

This chain links TRBV5-4 with TRBJ1-1, with a weak D call TRBD1 (5 bases). Germline assignment: CDR1 SGHNT and CDR2 YYREEE (reference sequence). This CDR3 has 18 amino acids. V was clipped by 4 bases and J by 0 bases, with 22 bases between them. The DNA for the CDR3 is TGTGCCAGCAGCCCGTCGGGGGGAGCATTTTCAATGAACACTGAAGCTTTCTTT. Amino acid sequence: CASSPSGGAFSMNTEAFF.

This chain links TRBV5-1 with TRBJ1-4; D uncertain. The V gene's germline CDR1 is SGHRS and CDR2 YFSETQ. The CDR3 extends over 14 amino acids. Deletions cut 4 bases from V and 7 bases from J, with 14 bases between. CDR3 DNA sequence: TGCGCCAGCAGCCTAGACAAAGAGGGTGAAAAACTGTTTTTT. Its translation is CASSLDKEGEKLFF.

This clone was counted a few times. V and J are TRBV25-1 and TRBJ2-2; maybe TRBD2 (6 bases). There are 15 residues in the CDR3. The ends were cut back, 1 base at V and 1 base at J, with 7 bases in the middle. Germline values: CDR1 MGHDK, CDR2 SYGVNS. DNA of the CDR3: TGTGCCAGCAGTGAATGGCGGGAGAACACCGGGGAGCTGTTTTTT. This translates into CASSEWRENTGELFF.

The V and J genes are TRBV18 and TRBJ2-1; the D is unclear. The V end lost 0 bases, the J end lost 3 bases, and 9 bases lay between the germline ends. The germline gives CDR1 KGHSH, CDR2 LQKENI. This CDR3 region has 15 residues. DNA for the CDR3: TGTGCCAGCTCACCACCTAGTTTGCACTACAATGAGCAGTTCTTC. This sequence encodes CASSPPSLHYNEQFF. Full variable domain (remainder filled in from reference TRBV18 and TRBJ2-1): NAGVMQNPRHLVRRRGQEARLRCSPMKGHSHVYWYRQLPEEGLKFMVYLQKENIIDESGMPKERFSAEFPKEGPSILRIQQVVRGDSAAYFCASSPPSLHYNEQFFGPGTRLTVL.

The chain is built from TRBV7-2 and TRBJ1-2; TRBD1 agrees at 12 bases. Germline V gene data show CDR1 as SGHTA and CDR2 as FQGNSA. V was pared by 3 bases and J by 8 bases, with 4 bases of the junction left unmatched. This CDR3 region has 14 residues. The CDR3 DNA reads as TGTGCCAGCAGCTTCGACGGGACAGGGGGCGGCTACACCTTC. This sequence encodes CASSFDGTGGGYTF.

The J gene is TRBJ1-1, the V gene TRBV10-3; 9 positions match TRBD1. CDR3 size: 16 residues. The germline V gene encodes CDR1 ENHRY and CDR2 SYGVKD. The trim removed 5 bases at V and 1 base at J, leaving 8 bases unmatched. The CDR3 DNA sequence: TGTGCCATCAGTAGGACAGGGGATAAGGGGAACACTGAAGCTTTCTTT. Encoded protein: CAISRTGDKGNTEAFF.

This clone was counted a few times. The chain carries TRBV29-1 and TRBJ1-2; 8 nucleotides line up with TRBD1. V was clipped by 5 bases and J by 2 bases; unmatched bases: 7. The CDR3 consists of 14 residues. The germline CDR1 and CDR2 sequences are SQVTM and ANQGSEA. CDR3 sequence reads: CSVLGQGLNYGYTF. CDR3 sequence (DNA): TGCAGCGTTCTAGGACAGGGCCTAAACTATGGCTACACCTTC.

The chain uses TRBV7-9 and TRBJ1-2; 10 bases align to TRBD1. The CDR3 is 15 amino acids. V lost 6 bases to trimming and J lost 3 bases; unmatched junction nucleotides: 7. The germline V gene has CDR1 SEHNR and CDR2 FQNEAQ (reference sequence). This CDR3 reads CASSPGTGDYYGYTF. In DNA form, the CDR3 reads TGTGCCAGCAGTCCCGGGACAGGGGATTACTATGGCTACACCTTC. The whole variable domain, filled in from reference TRBV7-9 and TRBJ1-2, reads DTGVSQNPRHKITKRGQNVTFRCDPISEHNRLYWYRQTLGQGPEFLTYFQNEAQLEKSRLLSDRFSAERPKGSFSTLEIQRTEQGDSAMYLCASSPGTGDYYGYTFGSGTRLTVV.

This clone turned up a few times. This sequence joins TRBV18 and TRBJ1-3; a weak D match, TRBD1 (5 bases). Germline CDR1 reads KGHSH; CDR2 reads LQKENI. Trimming cost V 4 bases and J 0 bases, with 13 bases left between them. The CDR3 extends over 16 amino acids. CDR3 region: CASSQQDSVSGNTIYF. The CDR3 nucleotides read TGTGCCAGCTCACAACAAGACAGCGTCTCTGGAAACACCATATATTTT.

This clone was counted only a few times. The chain combines TRBV5-1 with TRBJ2-3; D not certain. Germline CDR1 and CDR2: SGHRS and YFSETQ. The CDR3 consists of 15 residues. V gave up 0 bases and J gave up 1 base, with 9 bases separating them. The CDR3 spells CASSLAGLRTDTQYF. The CDR3 region has the DNA TGCGCCAGCAGCTTGGCCGGGTTGCGCACAGATACGCAGTATTTT.

This sequence joins TRBV7-9 and TRBJ1-4; the match to TRBD1 covers 11 bases. The CDR3 has 15 residues. The junction had 4 bases not matched to a gene; V was cut back by 3 bases and J by 7 bases. CDR1 SEHNR and CDR2 FQNEAQ come from the germline V gene (reference sequence). CDR3 DNA sequence: TGTGCCAGCAGCTTGTGGACAGGGGGCGGTGAAAAACTGTTTTTT. Translating it yields CASSLWTGGGEKLFF. The entire variable domain, with the rest obtained from reference TRBV7-9 and TRBJ1-4, is as follows: DTGVSQNPRHKITKRGQNVTFRCDPISEHNRLYWYRQTLGQGPEFLTYFQNEAQLEKSRLLSDRFSAERPKGSFSTLEIQRTEQGDSAMYLCASSLWTGGGEKLFFGSGTQLSVL.

This clone was counted a single time. The V gene is TRBV27, the J gene TRBJ2-7; tentative D call: TRBD2 (6 bases). This CDR3 is 16 amino acids long. Germline loops: CDR1 MNHEY, CDR2 SMNVEV (reference sequence). V shed 4 bases and J shed 0 bases, with 16 bases lying between them. The CDR3 here is CASSSFAVGGSYEQYF. CDR3 coding DNA: TGTGCCAGCAGTTCCTTTGCGGTGGGGGGCTCCTACGAGCAGTACTTC.

This clone was counted only a few times. Other DNA sequences in this specimen translate into the identical CDR3. The V and J genes are TRBV9 and TRBJ1-1; D unresolved. The V and J ends lost 2 bases and 3 bases respectively, with 8 bases between them. The CDR3 consists of 13 residues. Germline CDR1 and CDR2: SGDLS and YYNGEE. CDR3 protein: CASSVARDTEAFF. CDR3 DNA: TGTGCCAGCAGCGTCGCCCGGGACACTGAAGCTTTCTTT. The whole variable domain, remainder taken from reference TRBV9 and TRBJ1-1, is DSGVTQTPKHLITATGQRVTLRCSPRSGDLSVYWYQQSLDQGLQFLIQYYNGEERAKGNILERFSAQQFPDLHSELNLSSLELGDSALYFCASSVARDTEAFFGQGTRLTVV.

The chain uses TRBV19 and TRBJ2-3; 8 nucleotides line up with TRBD2. CDR3 length: 17 residues. Per germline, CDR1 LNHDA and CDR2 SQIVND (reference sequence). V trimming: 4 bases; J trimming: 2 bases; junction bases outside the gene matches: 11. The CDR3 nucleotides are TGTGCCAGTAGTAGACTCGGACTAGCCCTTTTCACAGATACGCAGTATTTT. Its translation is CASSRLGLALFTDTQYF.

Only a few counts were recorded for this clone. The chain links TRBV19 to TRBJ2-5; weak D call: TRBD1 (6 bases). This CDR3 has 13 amino acids. V lost 3 bases and J lost 2, with 7 bases in between. Germline CDR1 reads LNHDA; CDR2 reads SQIVND (reference sequence). The CDR3 bases are TGTGCCAGTAGTATGGACAGACAAGAGACCCAGTACTTC. It translates to CASSMDRQETQYF. The entire variable domain, with the rest obtained from reference TRBV19 and TRBJ2-5, is as follows: DGGITQSPKYLFRKEGQNVTLSCEQNLNHDAMYWYRQDPGQGLRLIYYSQIVNDFQKGDIAEGYSVSREKKESFPLTVTSAQKNPTAFYLCASSMDRQETQYFGPGTRLLVL.